The T cell receptor (beta chain) described here comes from a study of T cell repertoires in cytomegalovirus infection. About the research overall: CMV infection and matching HLA type were both indicated by public TCR beta signatures.

Turning to this clonotype: Its matching antigen is unknown.

Study-wide findings and caveats: Dominating the ex vivo response were TCR beta clonotypes that were CMV-specific and HLA-C-restricted. Of the TCR beta families, the public ones yielded a cumulative frequency that identified carriers of CMV plus the relevant HLA.

The CDR3 is made up of 14 amino acids. Germline assignment: CDR1 SQVTM and CDR2 ANQGSEA. Trimming pared 6 bases from V and 1 base from J, leaving 15 bases between. MiXCR was run by TCRdb on the reads, yielding one entry per CDR3 protein. The table includes around 170,000 distinct CDR3 sequences, roughly 14% detected once. The source of this sequence is a human donor in good health (CMV status not recorded). Some clones in this sample may be carry-over from other donors' samples. Sample: PBMCs. The gene calls are TRBV29-1 and TRBJ1-1, with D unresolved. CDR3 region: CSVLRGGGNTEAFF. Written as DNA, the CDR3 is TGCAGCGTGCTCCGGGGTGGTGGGAACACTGAAGCTTTCTTT.